A selection of T cell receptor beta chains follows, all from one sample in a study of follicular helper T cells after annual influenza vaccination. Here immunoSEQ multiplex PCR was the method, and the copy in TCRdb shows in-frame clones only, minus some. The sample holds 10,000 to 15,000 clones, about 73% seen once. This specimen consisted of CXCR5- memory CD4+ T cells sorted from blood, obtained on the day of influenza vaccination. Receptors were obtained from an adult who received the influenza vaccine. Each CDR3 is given with its conserved first and last residue. The order of the fields is D gene, V gene, J gene, clone size, CDR3 DNA, CDR3 protein. D genes are given only for firm matches. Clone size is not always given. Where it is, it says once, few, many or a class for expanded clones.

NA	TRBV7-2	TRBJ2-3	NA	TGTGCCAGCAGCTTGGCAGATACGCAGTATTTT	CASSLADTQYF
NA	TRBV7-9	TRBJ1-1	NA	TGTGCCAGCGCCGGAGAGGGTTTGGGCACTGAAGCTTTCTTT	CASAGEGLGTEAFF
TRBD1	TRBV5-1	TRBJ2-5	NA	TGCGCCAGCAGCGCGGTGGACAGGGGAAGGGAAGAGACCCAGTACTTC	CASSAVDRGREETQYF
NA	TRBV7-9	TRBJ1-1	once	TGTGCCAGCAGCCCAGAAGGGAACACTGAAGCTTTCTTT	CASSPEGNTEAFF
TRBD1	TRBV7-2	TRBJ2-7	NA	TGTGCCAGCAGCTCTAGGACAGGTTACTCCTACGAGCAGTACTTC	CASSSRTGYSYEQYF
NA	TRBV2	TRBJ1-1	NA	TGTGCCAGACAGGGTGCATGGACTGAAGCTTTCTTT	CARQGAWTEAFF
NA	TRBV27	TRBJ2-7	NA	TGTGCCAGCAGTTTATCGGGACATGGTTACGAGCAGTACTTC	CASSLSGHGYEQYF
NA	TRBV21-1	TRBJ1-2	NA	TGTGCCAGCAGCAAGGGCAGCCTCTATGGCTACACCTTC	CASSKGSLYGYTF
TRBD2	TRBV7-3	TRBJ2-1	NA	TGTGCCAGCAGCTCCGGACTAGTCCCCAATGAGCAGTTCTTC	CASSSGLVPNEQFF
TRBD2	TRBV5-4	TRBJ2-3	NA	TGTGCCAGCAGCTTGGCTAGCGGAAGCACAGATACGCAGTATTTT	CASSLASGSTDTQYF
NA	TRBV15	TRBJ2-2	few	TGTGCCACCAGCAGAGATTCCCAGGACGGGGAGCTGTTTTTT	CATSRDSQDGELFF
TRBD1	TRBV27	TRBJ1-1	NA	TGTGCCAGCTCCAGGACAGGGCAGTTCACTGAAGCTTTCTTT	CASSRTGQFTEAFF
NA	TRBV5-1	TRBJ1-2	few	TGCGCCAGCAGCTTGGGCAGCGGCCCGCTCTATGGCTACACCTTC	CASSLGSGPLYGYTF
TRBD1	TRBV18	TRBJ2-3	NA	TGTGCCAGCTCCTCCGGGACAGGGGGCACAGATACGCAGTATTTT	CASSSGTGGTDTQYF
NA	TRBV6-4	TRBJ2-3	NA	TGTGCCAGCAGTGACCCCGACGATCAGGCCGGGAGAGATACGCAGTATTTT	CASSDPDDQAGRDTQYF
NA	TRBV19	TRBJ1-1	NA	TGTGCCAGTAGCACCTCGGGCCATATCACTGAAGCTTTCTTT	CASSTSGHITEAFF
NA	TRBV4-2	TRBJ2-7	few	TGTGCCAGCAGCCAAGAGTTAATAGACATTAACTACGAGCAGTACTTC	CASSQELIDINYEQYF
NA	TRBV6-5	TRBJ2-7	NA	TGTGCCAGCAGTTACGGGGGGCGCAGGTCCTACGAGCAGTACTTC	CASSYGGRRSYEQYF
NA	TRBV6-6	TRBJ2-7	once	TGTGCCAGCAGTGCCACAGGGTACGAGCAGTACTTC	CASSATGYEQYF
NA	TRBV6-6	TRBJ2-7	NA	TGTGCCAGCAGTTACTCGGCAGAGATCTACGAGCAGTACTTC	CASSYSAEIYEQYF
NA	TRBV6-1	TRBJ2-7	NA	TGTGCCAGCAGCACAGAAATAGGTACCTACGAGCAGTACTTC	CASSTEIGTYEQYF
TRBD1	TRBV7-3	TRBJ2-7	NA	TGTGCCAGCAGCTTAAAGGGGGCTGGCGAGCAGTACTTC	CASSLKGAGEQYF
NA	TRBV5-1	TRBJ2-5	NA	TGCGCCTCCCGGCGGGACCAAGAGACCCAGTACTTC	CASRRDQETQYF
NA	TRBV27	TRBJ2-2	once	TGTGCCAGCAGAAGAGCGGTCACCTACGCGGGGACCGGGGAGCTGTTTTTT	CASRRAVTYAGTGELFF
NA	TRBV10-2	TRBJ1-6	few	TGCGCCAGCAGTCCCGACGGCCTCAGCTCCTATAATTCACCCCTCCACTTT	CASSPDGLSSYNSPLHF
NA	TRBV19	TRBJ2-2	NA	TGTGCCAGTAGTATAGATCTGGGTGCCGGCGGGCTAAACACCGGGGAGCTGTTTTTT	CASSIDLGAGGLNTGELFF
TRBD1	TRBV6-6	TRBJ1-1	NA	TGTGCCAGCAGTTCTGCCTACAGGGGGAACACTGAAGCTTTCTTT	CASSSAYRGNTEAFF
TRBD2	TRBV9	TRBJ2-1	once	TGTGCCAGCAGCGTACGGGCAGCGGGGGTCAATGAGCAGTTCTTC	CASSVRAAGVNEQFF